This TCR beta chain is drawn from a study of T cell repertoires in cytomegalovirus infection. The wider study: Public TCR beta signatures indicated both CMV infection and matching HLA type.

This clonotype has at least ten counts. Its antigen is undetermined. From germline, CDR1 is MDHEN and CDR2 SYDVKM. V lost 6 bases and J lost 1, with 15 bases in between. This CDR3 contains 15 residues. A single record per CDR3 protein comes from TCRdb applying MiXCR to the reads. The table lists about 490,000 distinct CDR3 sequences, about 11% of them singletons. Notes on the study in general: CMV carriers with the relevant HLA were identified by cumulative public TCR beta family frequency. Dominating the ex vivo response were TCR beta clonotypes that were CMV-specific and HLA-C-restricted.

The clonotype comes from a human donor in good health (CMV status not recorded). Some clones in this sample may be carry-over from other donors' samples. Sequences were obtained from PBMCs. V is TRBV28 and J is TRBJ1-1; unclear D gene. The CDR3 nucleotides read TGTGCCAGCAGCCAAGAGGTAGATGGGAACACTGAAGCTTTCTTT. Protein: CASSQEVDGNTEAFF.